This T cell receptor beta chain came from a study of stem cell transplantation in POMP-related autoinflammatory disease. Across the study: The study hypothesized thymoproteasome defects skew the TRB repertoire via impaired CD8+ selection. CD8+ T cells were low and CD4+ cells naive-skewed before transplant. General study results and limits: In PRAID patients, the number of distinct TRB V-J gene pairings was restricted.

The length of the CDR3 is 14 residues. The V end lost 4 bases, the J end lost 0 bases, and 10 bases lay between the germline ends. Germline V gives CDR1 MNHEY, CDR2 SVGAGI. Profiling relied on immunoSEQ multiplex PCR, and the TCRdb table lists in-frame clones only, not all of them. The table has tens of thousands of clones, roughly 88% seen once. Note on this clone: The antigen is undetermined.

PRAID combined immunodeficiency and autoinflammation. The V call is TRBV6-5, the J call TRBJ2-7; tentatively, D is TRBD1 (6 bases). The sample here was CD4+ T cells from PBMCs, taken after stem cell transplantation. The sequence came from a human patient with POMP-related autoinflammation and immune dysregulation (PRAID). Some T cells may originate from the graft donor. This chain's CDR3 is CASSSGAPSYEQYF. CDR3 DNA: TGTGCCAGCAGTTCAGGGGCTCCCTCCTACGAGCAGTACTTC.